The clone carrying this T cell receptor beta chain was counted many times. V dropped 6 bases and J dropped 5 bases, with 19 bases sitting between them. The CDR3 is made up of 15 amino acids. The germline V gene has CDR1 SEHNR and CDR2 FQNEAQ (reference sequence). This specimen comes from a study of Graves' ophthalmopathy and Graves' hyperthyroidism. Study at large: The study drew peripheral blood at initial diagnosis, before any treatment.

Investigators amplified TCR beta CDR3 regions from RNA transcripts. HTBI primers primed a first-round RT-PCR, and a second-round multiplex PCR followed. One entry per CDR3 protein, called by TCRdb with MiXCR from the multiplex PCR reads. The sample carries roughly 420,000 distinct CDR3 sequences, over 20% recorded once. Source material: peripheral blood. The clonotype originates from a young woman with stable Graves' hyperthyroidism. The chain couples TRBV7-9 to TRBJ2-5; tentatively, D is TRBD2 (6 bases). The CDR3 DNA reads TGTGCCAGCAGAAACCCGTGGGGCGCGGGGGAGACCCAGTACTTC. Translation: CASRNPWGAGETQYF.